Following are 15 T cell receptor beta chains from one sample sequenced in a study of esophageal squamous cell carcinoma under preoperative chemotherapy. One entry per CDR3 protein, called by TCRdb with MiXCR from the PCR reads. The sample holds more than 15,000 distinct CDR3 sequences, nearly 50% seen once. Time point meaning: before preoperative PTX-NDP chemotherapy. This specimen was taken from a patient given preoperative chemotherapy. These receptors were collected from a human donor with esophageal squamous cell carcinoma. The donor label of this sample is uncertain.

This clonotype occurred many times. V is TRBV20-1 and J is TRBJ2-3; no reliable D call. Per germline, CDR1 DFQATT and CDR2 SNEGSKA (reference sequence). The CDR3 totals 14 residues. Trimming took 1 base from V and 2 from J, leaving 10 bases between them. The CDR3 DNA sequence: TGCAGTGCTAGAGTTGTACAGAACACAGATACGCAGTATTTT. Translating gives CSARVVQNTDTQYF.

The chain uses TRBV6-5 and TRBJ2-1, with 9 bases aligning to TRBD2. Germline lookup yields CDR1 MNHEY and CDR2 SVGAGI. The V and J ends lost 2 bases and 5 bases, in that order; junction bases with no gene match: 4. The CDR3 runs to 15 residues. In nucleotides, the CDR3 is TGTGCCAGCAGTTACGGAAGCGGGAGGCACAATGAGCAGTTCTTC. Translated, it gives CASSYGSGRHNEQFF.

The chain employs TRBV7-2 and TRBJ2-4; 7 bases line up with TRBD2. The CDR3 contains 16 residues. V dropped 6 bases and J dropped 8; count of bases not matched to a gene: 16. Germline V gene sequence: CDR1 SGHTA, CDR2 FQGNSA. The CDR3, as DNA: TGTGCCAGCAGGTGGGGCGGGGGACGGGTTAAAGACATTCAGTACTTC. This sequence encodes CASRWGGGRVKDIQYF.

CDR3 amino acids: CASRRLDNTGELFF. Written as DNA, the CDR3 is TGTGCCAGCAGGAGACTAGATAACACCGGGGAGCTGTTTTTT. The chain uses TRBV6-2 or TRBV6-3 and TRBJ2-2, with a tentative D call TRBD2 (6 bases). This CDR3 comprises 14 residues. Per germline, CDR1 MNHEY and CDR2 SVGEGT. Trimming removed 6 bases at V and 2 bases at J, with 10 bases between.

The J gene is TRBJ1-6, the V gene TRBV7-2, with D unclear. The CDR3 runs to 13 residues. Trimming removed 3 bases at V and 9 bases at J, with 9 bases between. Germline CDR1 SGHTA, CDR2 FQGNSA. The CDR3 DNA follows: TGTGCCAGCAGCTTTGGCACCTCTTCACCCCTCCACTTT. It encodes CASSFGTSSPLHF.

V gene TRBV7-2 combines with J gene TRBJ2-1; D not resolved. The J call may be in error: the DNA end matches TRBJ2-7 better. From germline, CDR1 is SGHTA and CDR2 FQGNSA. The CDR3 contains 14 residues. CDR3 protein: CASSLSRPAYEQYF. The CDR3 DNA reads TGTGCCAGCAGCTTATCTAGGCCGGCGTACGAGCAGTACTTC.

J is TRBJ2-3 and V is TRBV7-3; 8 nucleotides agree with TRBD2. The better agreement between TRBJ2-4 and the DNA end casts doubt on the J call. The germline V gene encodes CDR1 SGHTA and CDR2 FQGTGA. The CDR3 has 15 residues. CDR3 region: CASGAGRGDIDIQYF. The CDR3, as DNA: TGTGCCAGCGGCGCGGGGCGGGGGGACATAGATATTCAGTACTTC.

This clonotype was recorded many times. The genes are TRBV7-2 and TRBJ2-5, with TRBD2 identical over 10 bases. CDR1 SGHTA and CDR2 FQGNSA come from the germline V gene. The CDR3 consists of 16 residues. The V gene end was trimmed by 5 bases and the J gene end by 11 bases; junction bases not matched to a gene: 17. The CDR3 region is CASSARTSGSNNEQYF. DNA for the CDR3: TGTGCCAGCAGCGCCAGGACTAGCGGATCCAACAATGAGCAGTACTTC.

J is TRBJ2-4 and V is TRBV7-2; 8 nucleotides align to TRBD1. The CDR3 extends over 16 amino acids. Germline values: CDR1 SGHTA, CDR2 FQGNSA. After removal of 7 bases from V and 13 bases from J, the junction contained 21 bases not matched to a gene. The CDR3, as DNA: TGTGCCAGCACCGGGGTCGGGGGACAGGTCCAAAACACCCAGTACTTC. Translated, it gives CASTGVGGQVQNTQYF.

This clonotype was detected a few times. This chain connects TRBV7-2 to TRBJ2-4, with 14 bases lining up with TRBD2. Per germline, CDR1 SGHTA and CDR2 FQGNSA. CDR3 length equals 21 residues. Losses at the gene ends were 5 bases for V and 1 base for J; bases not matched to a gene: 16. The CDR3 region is CASSPSPGLAGEGGAKNIQYF. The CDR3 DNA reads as TGTGCCAGCAGCCCTTCCCCGGGACTAGCGGGGGAGGGGGGGGCCAAAAACATTCAGTACTTC. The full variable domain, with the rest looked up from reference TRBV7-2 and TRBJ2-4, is GAGVSQSPSNKVTEKGKDVELRCDPISGHTALYWYRQSLGQGLEFLIYFQGNSAPDKSGLPSDRFSAERTGGSVSTLTIQRTQQEDSAVYLCASSPSPGLAGEGGAKNIQYFGAGTRLSVL.

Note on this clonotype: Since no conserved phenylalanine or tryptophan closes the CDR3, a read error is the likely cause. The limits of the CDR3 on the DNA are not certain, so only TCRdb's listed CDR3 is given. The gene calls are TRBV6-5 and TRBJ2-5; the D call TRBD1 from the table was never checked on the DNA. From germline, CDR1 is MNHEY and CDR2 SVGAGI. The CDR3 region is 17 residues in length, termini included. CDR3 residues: CASSYSRGGAGQETWLS.

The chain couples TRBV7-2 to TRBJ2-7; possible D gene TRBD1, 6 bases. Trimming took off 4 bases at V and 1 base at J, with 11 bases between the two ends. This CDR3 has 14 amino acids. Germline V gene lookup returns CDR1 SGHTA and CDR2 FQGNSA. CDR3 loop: CASSYRTASYEQYF. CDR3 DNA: TGTGCCAGCAGCTACCGGACAGCTTCCTACGAGCAGTACTTC.

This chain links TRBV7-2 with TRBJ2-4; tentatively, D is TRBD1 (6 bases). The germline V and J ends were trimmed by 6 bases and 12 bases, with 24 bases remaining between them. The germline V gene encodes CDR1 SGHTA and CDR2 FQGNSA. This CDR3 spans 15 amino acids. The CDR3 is CASSHGGRAKDTQYF. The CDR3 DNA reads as TGTGCCAGCAGTCATGGGGGCCGTGCCAAAGACACTCAGTACTTC.

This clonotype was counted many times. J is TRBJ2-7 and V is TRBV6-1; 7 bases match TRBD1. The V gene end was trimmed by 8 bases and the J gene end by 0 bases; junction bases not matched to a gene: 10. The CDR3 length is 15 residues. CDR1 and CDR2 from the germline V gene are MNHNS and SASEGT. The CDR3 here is CASSQGAGGSYEQYF. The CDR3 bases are TGTGCCAGCTCTCAAGGGGCAGGGGGCTCCTACGAGCAGTACTTC.

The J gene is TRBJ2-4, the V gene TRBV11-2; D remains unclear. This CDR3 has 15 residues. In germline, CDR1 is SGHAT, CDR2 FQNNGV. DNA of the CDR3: TGTGGCCGCGGCTTTGGGGTGCGAGCCAAAGATACGCAGTACTTC. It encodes CGRGFGVRAKDTQYF. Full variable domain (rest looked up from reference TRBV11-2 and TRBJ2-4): EAGVAQSPRYKIIEKRQSVAFWCNPISGHATLYWYQQILGQGPKLLIQFQNNGVVDDSQLPKDRFSAERLKGVDSTLKIQPAKLEDSAVYLCGRGFGVRAKDTQYFGAGTRLSVL.